The 8 T cell receptor beta chains below all came from one sample that was sequenced in a study of cytomegalovirus exposure and HLA in healthy donors. The PCR was carried out with 60 Vbeta primers and 13 Jbeta primers. Clones were sequenced by immunoSEQ multiplex PCR, and TCRdb holds only the in-frame ones, with some missing. The sample gives fewer than 200,000 clones, over 60% of which show up once; roughly 1.6% is in the top ten. Sequencing was carried out using PBMCs. These receptors all stem from a girl between 5 and 17 years old in good health and CMV-seronegative.

V is TRBV5-1 and J is TRBJ2-2; D unresolved. The germline gives CDR1 SGHRS, CDR2 YFSETQ. The CDR3 is 16 amino acids. V was clipped by 1 base and J by 6 bases, with 16 bases between them. CDR3 nucleotide sequence: TGCGCCAGCAGCTTGATCCTGCGACACCAAGCCGGGGAGCTGTTTTTT. It specifies CASSLILRHQAGELFF.

This clone was seen more than once but under ten times. J is TRBJ1-2 and V is TRBV28, with D uncertain. V was trimmed by 10 bases and J by 0 bases, leaving 15 bases between them. This CDR3 has 14 residues. Germline CDR1 reads MDHEN; CDR2 reads SYDVKM. The CDR3 here is CATQLQEANYGYTF. The CDR3 nucleotides read TGTGCCACCCAACTCCAGGAAGCTAACTATGGCTACACCTTC.

This chain links TRBV23-1 with TRBJ2-7; D not resolved. TRBV23-1 is an open reading frame, and its role is uncertain. This CDR3 contains 15 residues. DNA of the CDR3: TGCGTCATTTGGTGGGTGGCTAGGCCGTTGTACGAGCAGTACTTC. This sequence encodes CVIWWVARPLYEQYF.

The chain joins TRBV6-1 to TRBJ1-5, with a possible D match to TRBD1 (5 bases). The ends were cut back, 7 bases at V and 6 bases at J, with 16 bases in the middle. This CDR3 spans 14 amino acids. The germline V gene has CDR1 MNHNS and CDR2 SASEGT. The CDR3 coding sequence is TGTGCCAGCACCCCCGCGGACATTAGTCAGCCCCAGCATTTT. The encoded protein is CASTPADISQPQHF.

This chain links TRBV6-1 with TRBJ2-1; D remains unclear. The V and J ends lost 7 bases and 0 bases respectively, with 4 bases between them. CDR1 and CDR2 from the germline V gene are MNHNS and SASEGT. This CDR3 has 12 amino acids. The CDR3 DNA reads as TGTGCCAGCACGGTCTCCTACAATGAGCAGTTCTTC. This codes for CASTVSYNEQFF.

This clone has only one observation. V gene TRBV6-1 combines with J gene TRBJ1-1, with D possibly TRBD1 on 5 matching bases. CDR3 size: 16 residues. With 3 bases removed from V and 0 bases from J, the gap between germline ends came to 14 bases. Germline values: CDR1 MNHNS, CDR2 SASEGT. Here the CDR3 reads CASSDRAPLMNTEAFF. DNA of the CDR3: TGTGCCAGCAGTGACAGGGCACCTCTTATGAACACTGAAGCTTTCTTT.

This chain links TRBV6-5 with TRBJ1-1, with D unresolved. This CDR3 spans 15 amino acids. Germline V gene data show CDR1 as MNHEY and CDR2 as SVGAGI. V shed 2 bases and J shed 0 bases, with 10 bases lying between them. CDR3 loop: CASSYAGRMNTEAFF. The DNA of the CDR3 is TGTGCCAGCAGTTACGCGGGGAGAATGAACACTGAAGCTTTCTTT.

This clone was seen once. V usage is TRBV10-2 and J usage is TRBJ2-1; 7 bases match TRBD2. J gave up 7 bases and V 6 bases, and 12 bases lay outside the gene matches. The CDR3 spans 15 residues. CDR1 WSHSY and CDR2 SAAADI come from the germline V gene. The CDR3 nucleotides are TGCGCCAGCAGGGCCCCAGCGGGGAGGTTGAATGAGCAGTTCTTC. Its protein is CASRAPAGRLNEQFF.